The following is a TCR beta chain sequence with its context. These data originate in a study of brain T cells in children with intractable seizures. This sample's time point: blood from clinic visit 5 months post-surgery; TSC patient then seizure free. Clones were read by immunoSEQ multiplex PCR, and TCRdb kept only the in-frame ones, dropping some. The table has about 340,000 clones, approximately 93% seen once; the top ten hold roughly 5.7%. This CDR3 spans 15 amino acids. Trimming removed 1 base at V and 4 bases at J, with 14 bases between. Per germline, CDR1 SGHRS and CDR2 YFSETQ. The chain links TRBV5-1 to TRBJ2-5, with D unclear. This sample comprised peripheral blood, obtained roughly 5 months after surgery. The source is a boy in the first two years of life with tuberous sclerosis and intractable seizures. The CDR3 DNA reads TGCGCCAGCAGCTTGAGATCTTCTAGTCTAGAGACCCAGTACTTC. Translation: CASSLRSSSLETQYF.